The sequence of this TCR beta chain was determined in a study of identical twins. Study-level results: There was an excess of low generation probability in the out-of-frame alpha sequences that twins shared.

This clonotype was seen a few times. Its antigen is unknown. V dropped 4 bases and J dropped 6; count of bases not matched to a gene: 9. The CDR3 is made up of 15 amino acids. The V gene's germline CDR1 is LNHNV and CDR2 YYDKDF (reference sequence). A universal primer site was incorporated via template switching, and the cDNA contained unique molecular identifiers. Via MiXCR, TCRdb re-called the 5' RACE reads, giving one row per CDR3 protein. Among about 790,000 distinct CDR3 sequences listed, about 20% were seen once. The same specimen was also included in a second study, on T cells expressing NK-cell markers. From that study: Roughly 1.0-8% of CD8+ T cells in about six donors belonged to dominant NKG2C+ clonotypes.

The source is a woman under 30 in good health. The source material was PBMCs. The chain employs TRBV15 and TRBJ2-7, with 10 bases aligning to TRBD1. This CDR3 reads CATSKSGTGVGEQYF. The CDR3, as DNA: TGTGCCACCAGCAAATCCGGGACAGGGGTGGGCGAGCAGTACTTC.